This T cell receptor (beta chain) was profiled in a study of T-cell reconstitution after alpha-beta-depleted transplantation in children (dated by TCRdb to about 2016). Context from the whole study: T-cell immune reconstitution after TCRalphabeta/CD19-depleted allogeneic hematopoietic cell transplantation in children was quantitatively tracked in the study by means of TCR repertoire profiling.

At the junction V is shortened by 5 bases and J by 4 bases; bases outside the gene matches: 8. CDR1 and CDR2 were assigned from the germline V gene as SGHTA and FQGNSA. The CDR3 holds 15 amino acids from the cysteine to the phenylalanine. Only the CDR3 DNA stays, 45 bases, in frame from base 1. The library was produced with PCR. Sequencing took place on an Illumina HiSeq 2500. TCR libraries were prepared with molecular barcoding, using unique molecular identifiers to normalize TCRbeta repertoire quantification. TCRdb reworked the public reads: Q25 trimming with fastp, MiXCR clone assembly, productive beta chains retained. CDR3 protein sequences are deduplicated, and each keeps its most common genes and DNA. Across this sample there are about 400,000 distinct CDR3 sequences, with just over 20% seen only once. The top ten clones comprise 3% to 4% of the sample. For this clonotype: The specificity of this receptor is unknown. No base quality information exists; no much larger clone differs at one position.

The chain joins TRBV7-2 to TRBJ1-2, with 9 bases in between that match TRBD1. The source of this sequence is a human donor who donated a stem cell graft to a child with acute myeloid leukemia. The source was PBMCs from the stem cell graft donor, collected from the stem cell graft. The DNA sequence is as follows: TGTGCCAGCAGCCCTACAGGGGGCGCGTCCTATGGCTACACCTTC. Translation gives CASSPTGGASYGYTF.